This TCR beta chain is drawn from a study of T cell responses to AZD1222 COVID-19 vaccine. TCRdb keeps only in-frame clones here, not all; method: immunoSEQ multiplex PCR. This table holds about 39,000 clones, roughly 88% found once. Trimming took 6 bases from V and 0 from J; bases not matched to a gene: 4. The CDR3 is 14 residues long. Germline V gives CDR1 MDHEN, CDR2 SYDVKM. The chain combines TRBV28 with TRBJ2-7; 8 bases line up with TRBD1. The TCR was taken from an adult who received the MenACWY meningococcal vaccine as a control. Sequencing was performed on peripheral blood, taken 28 days after the second dose of the MenACWY control vaccine. The DNA of the CDR3 is TGTGCCAGCAGAACAGGGGGATTCTCCTACGAGCAGTACTTC. Encoded protein: CASRTGGFSYEQYF.